Listed below are T cell receptor beta chains from one sample, sequenced in a study of shared clonotypes between healthy human individuals. Repertoires were generated with immunoSEQ multiplex PCR, while TCRdb's copy carries only in-frame clones and drops some. This sample carries 400,000 to 600,000 clones, 79% of them seen once, and the ten largest clones take less than 15%. Specimen: PBMCs. The source is a woman aged 40 to 50 in good health. Some clones in this sample may be carry-over from other donors' samples. The CDR3 runs from the conserved cysteine through the conserved F or W. The order of the fields is J gene, V gene, clone size, D gene, CDR3 DNA, CDR3 protein. A D gene is named only where the DNA matches it firmly. Clone size, where shown, is once, few, many, or a class for clones that have expanded.

J: TRBJ2-2; V: TRBV2; size: NA; D: NA; DNA: TGTGCCAGCAGGGGGGACGGCACCGGGGAGCTGTTTTTT; CDR3: CASRGDGTGELFF
J: TRBJ2-5; V: TRBV11-1; size: once; D: NA; DNA: TGTGCCAGCAGCTTAGCGCTACAGGCAGAGACCCAGTACTTC; CDR3: CASSLALQAETQYF
J: TRBJ1-3; V: TRBV7-3; size: NA; D: NA; DNA: TGTGCCAGCAGCTTAAGCGGGAACTCTGGAAACACCATATATTTT; CDR3: CASSLSGNSGNTIYF
J: TRBJ2-2; V: TRBV7-3; size: NA; D: NA; DNA: TGTGCCAGCAGCTCAACCCCCTGGACGGAGCGCCCCGGGGAGCTGTTTTTT; CDR3: CASSSTPWTERPGELFF
J: TRBJ1-2; V: TRBV6-1; size: NA; D: NA; DNA: TGTGCCAGCAGTGAAAGTGTCCCTGCAGGTTATGGCTACACCTTC; CDR3: CASSESVPAGYGYTF
J: TRBJ2-6; V: TRBV6-1; size: NA; D: NA; DNA: TGTGCCAGCACCGAGGGGGGGTCTGGGGCCAACGTCCTGACTTTC; CDR3: CASTEGGSGANVLTF
J: TRBJ2-2; V: TRBV28; size: NA; D: NA; DNA: TGTGCCAGCAGGTCTCGGGAGACGAACACCGGGGAGCTGTTTTTT; CDR3: CASRSRETNTGELFF
J: TRBJ1-2; V: TRBV5-8; size: few; D: NA; DNA: TGTGCCAGCAGCCCCTTTGGTACCGGTGATTCTTGGGGCTACACCTTC; CDR3: CASSPFGTGDSWGYTF
J: TRBJ2-7; V: TRBV7-2; size: NA; D: NA; DNA: TGTGCCAGCAGCTTAGCTCAAGGGAAGTACGAGCAGTACTTC; CDR3: CASSLAQGKYEQYF
J: TRBJ1-2; V: TRBV18; size: few; D: NA; DNA: TGTGCCAGCTCACCGGAGGGGTCTCCGTCAGGCTACACCTTC; CDR3: CASSPEGSPSGYTF
J: TRBJ2-6; V: TRBV25-1; size: NA; D: TRBD2; DNA: TGTGCCAGCAGCCCCGGGACTAGCGGACTTTCGGCCAACGTCCTGACTTTC; CDR3: CASSPGTSGLSANVLTF
J: TRBJ2-1; V: TRBV16; size: NA; D: TRBD2; DNA: TGTGCCAGCAGCCAATCCACTAGCGGGGCGAATGAGCAGTTCTTC; CDR3: CASSQSTSGANEQFF
J: TRBJ2-3; V: TRBV7-9; size: NA; D: NA; DNA: TGTGCCAGCGGCCGGGGTGGACCTAGCACAGATACGCAGTATTTT; CDR3: CASGRGGPSTDTQYF
J: TRBJ1-5; V: TRBV11-2; size: few; D: TRBD1; DNA: TGTGCCAGCAGCGTCAGGGGGCTTGGTCAGCCCCAGCATTTT; CDR3: CASSVRGLGQPQHF
J: TRBJ2-1; V: TRBV7-2; size: few; D: NA; DNA: TGTGCCAGCAGCTTAACCTACCCTCCTATGAATGAGCAGTTCTTC; CDR3: CASSLTYPPMNEQFF
J: TRBJ2-3; V: TRBV4-2; size: NA; D: NA; DNA: TGTGCCAGCAGCCTTTCCACAGATACGCAGTATTTT; CDR3: CASSLSTDTQYF
J: TRBJ2-3; V: TRBV4-3; size: NA; D: NA; DNA: TGCGCCAGCAGCCAAGACCCTATTAGCACAGATACGCAGTATTTT; CDR3: CASSQDPISTDTQYF
J: TRBJ2-4; V: TRBV19; size: NA; D: TRBD1; DNA: TGTGCCAGTAGTATCGGGCAGGGGGCAAAAGCCAAAAACATTCAGTACTTC; CDR3: CASSIGQGAKAKNIQYF
J: TRBJ1-2; V: TRBV14; size: few; D: NA; DNA: TGTGCCAGCCCCGTCGGGGTAGGGGACTATGGCTACACCTTC; CDR3: CASPVGVGDYGYTF
J: TRBJ1-2; V: TRBV19; size: NA; D: TRBD1; DNA: TGTGCCAGTAGTACCGGACAGGGAAACATCTATGGCTACACCTTC; CDR3: CASSTGQGNIYGYTF
J: TRBJ2-1; V: TRBV9; size: NA; D: NA; DNA: TGTGCCAGCAGCGTAGGGGCCACCAATGAGCAGTTCTTC; CDR3: CASSVGATNEQFF
J: TRBJ1-1; V: TRBV28; size: NA; D: NA; DNA: TGTGCCAGCAGTTTATTAAAGAACACTGAAGCTTTCTTT; CDR3: CASSLLKNTEAFF
J: TRBJ2-1; V: TRBV27; size: NA; D: NA; DNA: TGTGCCAGCAGCCGGGGGCCCTACAATGAGCAGTTCTTC; CDR3: CASSRGPYNEQFF
J: TRBJ2-7; V: TRBV29-1; size: NA; D: TRBD2; DNA: TGCAGCGGTAGTAGCGGGAGTCCCTACGAGCAGTACTTC; CDR3: CSGSSGSPYEQYF
J: TRBJ1-2; V: TRBV4-1; size: NA; D: NA; DNA: TGCGCCAGCAGCCCTCAGACAGCAACCAACTATGGCTACACCTTC; CDR3: CASSPQTATNYGYTF
J: TRBJ1-2; V: TRBV6-1; size: NA; D: NA; DNA: TGTGCCAGCAGTGAAGCAAACAGGGCGCGCGATGGCTACACCTTC; CDR3: CASSEANRARDGYTF
J: TRBJ2-7; V: TRBV7-8; size: NA; D: NA; DNA: TGTGCCAGCAGGGGCGGAGGGGGACTACGGTGGGGGGAGCAGTACTTC; CDR3: CASRGGGGLRWGEQYF
J: TRBJ2-2; V: TRBV28; size: NA; D: NA; DNA: TGTGCCAGCAGTTTATCCCAGGGGTTCGGGGAGCTGTTTTTT; CDR3: CASSLSQGFGELFF
J: TRBJ1-1; V: TRBV5-1; size: NA; D: NA; DNA: TGCGCCAGCAGCTTTTCGGCGGCAGGGGCCACTGAAGCTTTCTTT; CDR3: CASSFSAAGATEAFF
J: TRBJ1-2; V: TRBV2; size: few; D: NA; DNA: TGTGCCAGCAGACCTATGGCAGGGATTGGCTACACCTTC; CDR3: CASRPMAGIGYTF
J: TRBJ2-1; V: TRBV7-9; size: NA; D: TRBD2; DNA: TGTGCCAGCAGCTCTACTAGCGGGGGCTACAATGAGCAGTTCTTC; CDR3: CASSSTSGGYNEQFF
J: TRBJ1-2; V: TRBV5-4; size: NA; D: NA; DNA: TGTGCCAGCAGCTTGTCGACACAAATTTCCGCCACCTTC; CDR3: CASSLSTQISATF
J: TRBJ1-1; V: TRBV11-2; size: NA; D: NA; DNA: TGTGCCAGCAGCTACCGGACACAGAACACTGAAGCTTTCTTT; CDR3: CASSYRTQNTEAFF
J: TRBJ1-2; V: TRBV2; size: few; D: NA; DNA: TGTGCCAGCAGTCCAACGGGACCGTTAGCTAACTATGGCTACACCTTC; CDR3: CASSPTGPLANYGYTF
J: TRBJ2-7; V: TRBV27; size: NA; D: TRBD2; DNA: TGTGCCAGCAGTATCTCGGGACTACTCCCTTCCTACGAGCAGTACTTC; CDR3: CASSISGLLPSYEQYF
J: TRBJ2-7; V: TRBV7-8; size: NA; D: NA; DNA: TGTGCCAGCAGCAGAGACCAGGGTTCCTACGAGCAGTACTTC; CDR3: CASSRDQGSYEQYF
J: TRBJ1-1; V: TRBV29-1; size: NA; D: TRBD1; DNA: TGCAGCTTCGAAACAGGGGTGAACACTGAAGCTTTCTTT; CDR3: CSFETGVNTEAFF
J: TRBJ2-1; V: TRBV5-1; size: NA; D: TRBD2; DNA: TGCGCCAGCAGCTCCGGGACTAGCCGCTATGAGCAGTTCTTC; CDR3: CASSSGTSRYEQFF
J: TRBJ1-3; V: TRBV28; size: NA; D: TRBD1; DNA: TGTGCCAGCAGGGGGGGACAGGGCTCTGGAAACACCATATATTTT; CDR3: CASRGGQGSGNTIYF
J: TRBJ2-2; V: TRBV14; size: NA; D: NA; DNA: TGTGCCAGCAGCCAAGTCCCGGGCAACACCGGGGAGCTGTTTTTT; CDR3: CASSQVPGNTGELFF
J: TRBJ2-3; V: TRBV6-4; size: NA; D: TRBD1; DNA: TGTGCCAGCAGTGACGGGCAGGGGGCAGATACGCAGTATTTT; CDR3: CASSDGQGADTQYF
J: TRBJ2-7; V: TRBV7-9; size: once; D: NA; DNA: TGTGCCAGCAGCCCTTACACGAGCGAGCAGTACTTC; CDR3: CASSPYTSEQYF
J: TRBJ2-7; V: TRBV11-3; size: NA; D: NA; DNA: TGTGCCAGCAGCTTACCCCACCTAGCAGTGAGCTCCTACGAGCAGTACTTC; CDR3: CASSLPHLAVSSYEQYF
J: TRBJ2-1; V: TRBV28; size: NA; D: TRBD2; DNA: TGTGCCAGCAGTTTAGGGCTAGCGGGACACTCCTCCTACAATGAGCAGTTCTTC; CDR3: CASSLGLAGHSSYNEQFF
J: TRBJ2-7; V: TRBV18; size: NA; D: NA; DNA: TGTGCCAGCTCAACAGGGACTGGATCCTACGAGCAGTACTTC; CDR3: CASSTGTGSYEQYF
J: TRBJ1-1; V: TRBV19; size: NA; D: TRBD1; DNA: TGTGCCAGTACCCTGGACAGGGCCGGCACTGAAGCTTTCTTT; CDR3: CASTLDRAGTEAFF
J: TRBJ1-2; V: TRBV11-2; size: NA; D: NA; DNA: TGTGCCAGCAGCTTGGACACAGGGTACAACTATGGCTACACCTTC; CDR3: CASSLDTGYNYGYTF
J: TRBJ2-6; V: TRBV6-5; size: few; D: NA; DNA: TGTGCCAGCACCCCAGGGGATTTTGGGGCCAACGTCCTGACTTTC; CDR3: CASTPGDFGANVLTF
J: TRBJ1-5; V: TRBV10-3; size: NA; D: NA; DNA: TGTGCCATCAGTGAGGATTATAGCAATCAGCCCCAGCATTTT; CDR3: CAISEDYSNQPQHF
J: TRBJ2-1; V: TRBV5-8; size: once; D: NA; DNA: TGTGCCAGCAGCTTCCGAGACATCTTTGGTAGGCATGAGCAGTTCTTC; CDR3: CASSFRDIFGRHEQFF
J: TRBJ2-7; V: TRBV28; size: NA; D: NA; DNA: TGTGCCAGCAGGGCTAGAGGAATCTACGAGCAGTACTTC; CDR3: CASRARGIYEQYF
J: TRBJ1-3; V: TRBV28; size: NA; D: NA; DNA: TGTGCCAGCAGTTTTTTAGGGGTAGGAAACACCATATATTTT; CDR3: CASSFLGVGNTIYF
J: TRBJ2-7; V: TRBV7-8; size: NA; D: TRBD2; DNA: TGTGCCAGCAGCTTAAGAGCGGGAGCTACCTACGAGCAGTACTTC; CDR3: CASSLRAGATYEQYF
J: TRBJ2-7; V: TRBV11-1; size: NA; D: NA; DNA: TGTGCCAGCAGCTTAGGGCACTCCTACGAGCAGTACTTC; CDR3: CASSLGHSYEQYF
J: TRBJ2-5; V: TRBV9; size: NA; D: NA; DNA: TGTGCCAGCAGCGTAGCGGGGCGGAACAAGGGGGAGACCCAGTACTTC; CDR3: CASSVAGRNKGETQYF
J: TRBJ2-7; V: TRBV6-1; size: NA; D: NA; DNA: TGTGCCAGCAGATATCACAGGTACGAGCAGTACTTC; CDR3: CASRYHRYEQYF
J: TRBJ1-2; V: TRBV4-2; size: NA; D: NA; DNA: TGTGCCAGCAGCCAAGATTTGTCAATGAGGGGGGTAAAAGACTATGGCTACACCTTC; CDR3: CASSQDLSMRGVKDYGYTF
J: TRBJ2-4; V: TRBV27; size: NA; D: TRBD2; DNA: TGTGCCAGCAGTCGGAGCGGGACGAAGGGTATTCAGTACTTC; CDR3: CASSRSGTKGIQYF
J: TRBJ1-4; V: TRBV11-2; size: NA; D: NA; DNA: TGTGCCAGCAGCCGGGACTTAGGGAATGAAAAACTGTTTTTT; CDR3: CASSRDLGNEKLFF
J: TRBJ1-1; V: TRBV7-2; size: NA; D: TRBD1; DNA: TGTGCCAGCTCCACTTGGGACAGAATGAACACTGAAGCTTTCTTT; CDR3: CASSTWDRMNTEAFF